This TCR beta chain emerged from a study of T cell responses to AZD1222 COVID-19 vaccine. The repertoire was sequenced with immunoSEQ multiplex PCR; TCRdb's copy has only in-frame clones and lacks some. The sample carries about 180,000 clones, more than 80% recorded once. This CDR3 has 15 amino acids. CDR1 and CDR2 (germline): MNHEY, SMNVEV (reference sequence). Trimming removed 2 bases at V and 0 bases at J, with 8 bases between. Whole-study findings and limits: Sampled repertoires all dated from after the peak T cell response.

A note on this clone: The antigen is not known.

This clonotype originated in an adult who received the MenACWY meningococcal vaccine as a control. This chain uses TRBV27 with TRBJ2-1; unclear D gene. Sample: peripheral blood, taken 28 days after the second dose of the MenACWY control vaccine. The CDR3 sequence: CASSLAPGSYNEQFF. The CDR3 region has the DNA TGTGCCAGCAGTTTAGCCCCTGGCTCCTACAATGAGCAGTTCTTC.